This TCR beta chain was documented in a study of Graves' ophthalmopathy and Graves' hyperthyroidism. Study findings and constraints: Among expanded thyroid clonotypes above 0.001 frequency, most also occurred in blood.

Ten or more counts support this clonotype. What it binds is not known. This CDR3 has 16 amino acids. J was trimmed by 4 bases and V by 6 bases; bases with no gene match: 14. Germline CDR1 reads MNHNS; CDR2 reads SASEGT. CDR3 regions of TCR beta were amplified from RNA transcripts. HTBI-primed first-round RT-PCR preceded second-round multiplex PCR. One entry per CDR3 protein, called by TCRdb with MiXCR from the multiplex PCR reads. The sample lists 340,000 or so distinct CDR3 sequences, roughly 16% occurring once. PBMCs stemmed from under 11 ml of fresh peripheral blood. The chain joins TRBV6-1 to TRBJ1-1; 7 nucleotides align to TRBD1. This TCR derives from an adult man with Graves' ophthalmopathy. The specimen was peripheral blood. CDR3 coding DNA: TGTGCCAGCAGCCTGGACAGGCTCCGAGGGGGCACTGAAGCTTTCTTT. Its protein product is CASSLDRLRGGTEAFF.